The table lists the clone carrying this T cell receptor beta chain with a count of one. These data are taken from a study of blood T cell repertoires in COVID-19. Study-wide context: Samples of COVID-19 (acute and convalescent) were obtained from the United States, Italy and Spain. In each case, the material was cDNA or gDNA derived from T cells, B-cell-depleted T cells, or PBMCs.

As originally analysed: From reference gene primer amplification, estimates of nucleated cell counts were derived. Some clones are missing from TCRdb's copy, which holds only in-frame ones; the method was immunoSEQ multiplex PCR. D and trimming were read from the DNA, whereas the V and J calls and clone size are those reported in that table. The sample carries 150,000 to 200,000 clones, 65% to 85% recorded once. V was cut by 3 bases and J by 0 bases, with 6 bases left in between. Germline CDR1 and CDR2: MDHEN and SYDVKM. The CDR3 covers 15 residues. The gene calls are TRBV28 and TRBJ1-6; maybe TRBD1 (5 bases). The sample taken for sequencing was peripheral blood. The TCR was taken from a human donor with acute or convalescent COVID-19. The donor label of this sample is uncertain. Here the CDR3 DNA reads TGTGCCAGCAGTTTCGACAGCTCCTATAATTCACCCCTCCACTTT. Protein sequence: CASSFDSSYNSPLHF.